Following are 27 T cell receptor beta chains from one sample sequenced in a study of OX40 agonist ivuxolimab in advanced cancers. TCRdb's copy holds only in-frame clones and misses some; the assay was immunoSEQ multiplex PCR. Among around 40,000 clones listed, roughly 91% were seen once. The sequenced sample was CD4+ or CD8+ T cells sorted from blood, obtained in a trial of the OX40 agonist ivuxolimab. The receptors here all came from an adult with an advanced solid tumor such as melanoma, head and neck, liver or kidney cancer.

The V and J genes are TRBV6-4 and TRBJ2-1, with D maybe TRBD1 (5 bases). The CDR3 runs to 15 residues. CDR1 MRHNA and CDR2 SNTAGT come from the germline V gene. Trimming stripped 5 bases from V and 9 bases from J, with 20 bases between. CDR3 bases: TGTGCCAGCAGTCCACGACAGACTCCTACAGGTGAGCAGTTCTTC. Translating it yields CASSPRQTPTGEQFF.

This chain links TRBV5-1 with TRBJ2-2; perhaps TRBD2 as D (5 bases). The CDR3 sequence is 16 residues long. Trimming left V 2 bases short and J 2 bases short, with 13 bases between. CDR1 is SGHRS, CDR2 YFSETQ, per germline. The CDR3 is CASSFTARLNTGELFF. In DNA, the CDR3 is TGCGCCAGCAGCTTTACAGCGAGACTAAACACCGGGGAGCTGTTTTTT. The variable domain in full, with the rest retrieved from reference TRBV5-1 and TRBJ2-2, is KAGVTQTPRYLIKTRGQQVTLSCSPISGHRSVSWYQQTPGQGLQFLFEYFSETQRNKGNFPGRFSGRQFSNSRSEMNVSTLELGDSALYLCASSFTARLNTGELFFGEGSRLTVL.

The chain has TRBV19 and TRBJ1-1; no clear D gene. V dropped 6 bases and J dropped 0 bases, with 11 bases sitting between them. The CDR3 sequence is 14 residues long. Germline lookup yields CDR1 LNHDA and CDR2 SQIVND (reference sequence). In nucleotides, the CDR3 is TGTGCCAGTAGCAGACGGCACATGAACACTGAAGCTTTCTTT. Translation: CASSRRHMNTEAFF.

This chain uses TRBV2 with TRBJ1-4; no clear D gene. The length of the CDR3 is 15 residues. The germline gives CDR1 SNHLY, CDR2 FYNNEI. Deletions cut 1 base from V and 0 bases from J, with 6 bases between. The CDR3 DNA follows: TGTGCCAGCAGTGAAGAGGCGGCAACTAATGAAAAACTGTTTTTT. This translates into CASSEEAATNEKLFF.

CDR3 coding DNA: TGTGCCAGCAGCAAAGGGACTAGCGGGAGGCCGGACTCCTACGAGCAGTACTTC. Its translation: CASSKGTSGRPDSYEQYF. The V and J genes are TRBV21-1 and TRBJ2-7; the table's D call TRBD2 went unverified against the DNA. TRBV21-1 has pseudogene status. CDR3 length: 18 residues.

This clone was counted between two and nine times. The V and J genes are TRBV7-4 and TRBJ1-2; no definite D call. The ends were cut back, 3 bases at V and 8 bases at J, with 1 base in the middle. This CDR3 has 9 residues. Germline CDR1 reads SGHVT; CDR2 reads SQSDAQ. CDR3 in amino acids: CASSFGYTF. The DNA for the CDR3 is TGTGCCAGCAGCTTCGGCTACACCTTC.

V and J are TRBV2 and TRBJ2-5; 9 nucleotides agree with TRBD1. V shed 1 base and J 5 bases; nucleotides not matched to a gene: 8. Germline V gives CDR1 SNHLY, CDR2 FYNNEI. This CDR3 is built from 16 residues. The DNA of the CDR3 is TGTGCCAGCAGTGAAGGGGACAGGGACCCTTTGGAGACCCAGTACTTC. This encodes CASSEGDRDPLETQYF.

The chain combines TRBV5-1 with TRBJ2-7, with D maybe TRBD1 (6 bases). CDR3 length: 14 amino acids. Per germline, CDR1 SGHRS and CDR2 YFSETQ. Between the trimmed V and J ends, which lost 0 bases and 3 bases, there was a span of 10 bases. The CDR3 DNA sequence: TGCGCCAGCAGCTTGGGGACAGCAAACTACGAGCAGTACTTC. Its protein is CASSLGTANYEQYF.

The chain is built from TRBV27 and TRBJ1-4; weak D call: TRBD1 (5 bases). This CDR3 contains 13 residues. V was clipped by 6 bases and J by 8 bases, with 13 bases between them. Germline loops: CDR1 MNHEY, CDR2 SMNVEV (reference sequence). The CDR3 DNA follows: TGTGCCAGCAGCCTCCGGGGGTGGGAAAAACTGTTTTTT. Residues: CASSLRGWEKLFF.

V usage is TRBV9 and J usage is TRBJ1-1; D is uncertain. Trimming pared 4 bases from V and 5 bases from J, leaving 15 bases between. Germline values: CDR1 SGDLS, CDR2 YYNGEE. The CDR3 runs 14 residues. Written as DNA, the CDR3 is TGTGCCAGCAGCCCCGGCACTTTAGATACTGAAGCTTTCTTT. Translated, it gives CASSPGTLDTEAFF.

Here the CDR3 reads CSAGTVMNTEAFF. DNA of the CDR3: TGCAGCGCTGGGACGGTCATGAACACTGAAGCTTTCTTT. This chain connects TRBV29-1 to TRBJ1-1, with TRBD1 as a possible D gene (5 bases). Germline CDR1 is SQVTM and CDR2 is ANQGSEA. Trimming shortened V by 7 bases and J by 0 bases, and 12 bases separated the two germline ends. The CDR3 covers 13 residues.

V gene TRBV7-9 combines with J gene TRBJ1-2; a possible D gene is TRBD1 (5 bases). Germline V lookup: CDR1 SEHNR, CDR2 FQNEAQ (reference sequence). There are 14 residues in the CDR3. V lost 1 base, J lost 4 bases, and 10 bases lay in between. CDR3 DNA sequence: TGTGCCAGCAGCTTAGTTACAGGAGCCTATGGCTACACCTTC. This codes for CASSLVTGAYGYTF.

The rearrangement links TRBV7-9 to TRBJ2-5; 8 positions agree with TRBD2. This CDR3 is 13 amino acids long. Trimming took 10 bases from V and 5 from J; bases not matched to a gene: 9. Germline-derived CDR1 and CDR2 are SEHNR and FQNEAQ (reference sequence). CDR3 sequence: CATGGGIFETQYF. CDR3 DNA sequence: TGTGCCACGGGAGGGGGTATTTTCGAGACCCAGTACTTC.

The chain couples TRBV27 to TRBJ2-5; D is possibly TRBD2 (5 bases). V was trimmed by 7 bases and J by 2 bases, leaving 14 bases between them. From germline, CDR1 is MNHEY and CDR2 SMNVEV (reference sequence). The CDR3 loop spans 14 amino acids. The CDR3 loop reads CASTPSGIQETQYF. The CDR3, as DNA: TGTGCCAGCACCCCTTCCGGGATACAAGAGACCCAGTACTTC.

The V and J genes are TRBV7-9 and TRBJ2-7; 9 positions match TRBD1. The CDR3 has 15 residues. Losses at the gene ends were 4 bases for V and 2 bases for J; bases not matched to a gene: 6. CDR1 SEHNR and CDR2 FQNEAQ come from the germline V gene (reference sequence). The CDR3 loop is CASSWPGQGTYEQYF. The CDR3 bases are TGTGCCAGCAGCTGGCCGGGACAGGGAACCTACGAGCAGTACTTC.

The chain is built from TRBV4-1 and TRBJ1-2, with a possible D match to TRBD1 (5 bases). CDR1 and CDR2 from the germline V gene are MGHRA and YSYEKL. Trimming pared 0 bases from V and 0 bases from J, leaving 8 bases between. This CDR3 comprises 15 residues. The CDR3 loop is CASSQDGAANYGYTF. CDR3 nucleotide sequence: TGCGCCAGCAGCCAAGATGGGGCAGCTAACTATGGCTACACCTTC.

The rearrangement links TRBV6-1 to TRBJ1-1; D is unresolved. Germline V CDR1 and CDR2: MNHNS, SASEGT. V gave up 4 bases and J gave up 3 bases, with 6 bases separating them. There are 12 residues in the CDR3. CDR3 protein: CASSAGYTEAFF. CDR3 coding DNA: TGTGCCAGCAGTGCTGGATACACTGAAGCTTTCTTT.

The J gene is TRBJ2-2, the V gene TRBV19; unclear D gene. The CDR3 covers 15 residues. V lost 6 bases and J 3 bases, leaving 14 bases between the germline ends. Germline loops: CDR1 LNHDA, CDR2 SQIVND (reference sequence). The CDR3 reads CASRAGFLDTGELFF. The CDR3 DNA is TGTGCCAGTAGGGCCGGGTTCTTAGACACCGGGGAGCTGTTTTTT.

V is TRBV30 and J is TRBJ2-7, with D perhaps TRBD1 (6 bases). Germline CDR1 and CDR2: GTSNPN and SVGIG (reference sequence). CDR3 length: 13 amino acids. V gave up 5 bases and J gave up 0 bases, with 11 bases separating them. The CDR3 DNA is TGTGCCTGGGACACAGGGAGCTCCTACGAGCAGTACTTC. Its protein is CAWDTGSSYEQYF.

The chain has TRBV28 and TRBJ1-1; D remains unclear. The CDR3 consists of 12 residues. The V and J ends lost 10 bases and 3 bases respectively, with 12 bases between them. Germline CDR1 MDHEN, CDR2 SYDVKM. For the CDR3, the DNA is TGTGCCACTAGAGACCAACACACTGAAGCTTTCTTT. Amino acids: CATRDQHTEAFF.

This sequence joins TRBV30 and TRBJ2-2; D is unresolved. Germline V gene lookup returns CDR1 GTSNPN and CDR2 SVGIG (reference sequence). The V and J ends lost 0 bases and 4 bases respectively, with 15 bases between them. This CDR3 is built from 16 residues. The CDR3 sequence: CAWSVGRSLFTGELFF. The CDR3 DNA is TGTGCCTGGAGTGTAGGGCGGAGTCTCTTCACCGGGGAGCTGTTTTTT.

The genes are TRBV19 and TRBJ2-7; 8 bases line up with TRBD1. Germline values: CDR1 LNHDA, CDR2 SQIVND (reference sequence). Trimming took 7 bases from V and 5 from J; bases not matched to a gene: 16. This CDR3 comprises 16 residues. CDR3 DNA: TGTGCCAGTACCCCCTGGGGGACAGGTGCGACCCACGAGCAGTACTTC. It encodes CASTPWGTGATHEQYF.

The CDR3 loop is CSVEAPARGQETQYF. The CDR3 DNA reads TGCAGCGTTGAAGCCCCGGCCAGGGGGCAAGAGACCCAGTACTTC. This chain connects TRBV29-1 to TRBJ2-5; 7 nucleotides line up with TRBD1. Germline V lookup: CDR1 SQVTM, CDR2 ANQGSEA. The CDR3 covers 15 residues. V was pared by 1 base and J by 2 bases, with 7 bases of the junction left unmatched.

Written as DNA, the CDR3 is TGTGCCAGCAGTTTAGGACAGGATGCAACTAATGAAAAACTGTTTTTT. Its protein product is CASSLGQDATNEKLFF. The V gene is TRBV28, the J gene TRBJ1-4, with 7 bases aligning to TRBD1. V gave up 2 bases and J gave up 0 bases; unmatched junction bases: 3. The CDR3 is 16 residues long. Per the germline V gene, CDR1 is MDHEN and CDR2 is SYDVKM.

The rearrangement links TRBV5-1 to TRBJ2-2, with TRBD2 matching 8 bases. The CDR3 is made up of 15 amino acids. In germline, CDR1 is SGHRS, CDR2 YFSETQ. After removal of 4 bases from V and 4 bases from J, the junction contained 6 bases not matched to a gene. The CDR3 loop is CASSLTSAGTGELFF. The CDR3 bases are TGCGCCAGCAGCCTGACTAGCGCGGGCACCGGGGAGCTGTTTTTT.

The chain has TRBV6-5 and TRBJ1-1; D is undetermined. Trimming left V 2 bases short and J 3 bases short, with 4 bases between. Germline-derived CDR1 and CDR2 are MNHEY and SVGAGI. There are 12 residues in the CDR3. CDR3 protein: CASSYRDTEAFF. The CDR3 DNA is TGTGCCAGCAGTTACAGGGACACTGAAGCTTTCTTT.

The CDR3, as DNA: TGTGCCAGCAGTTTATCCTTCGGTACGTCCGAGCAGTACTTC. It codes for CASSLSFGTSEQYF. The rearrangement joins TRBV28 to TRBJ2-7; D unresolved. The CDR3 sequence is 14 residues long. Germline assignment: CDR1 MDHEN and CDR2 SYDVKM. The V end was cut by 1 base, the J end by 6 bases, with 13 bases between.